The source of this T cell receptor beta chain is a study of shared T cell receptors in the human thymus. Sequencing was performed with immunoSEQ multiplex PCR; in TCRdb, only in-frame clones are kept and a portion is missing. This sample has some 640,000 clones; around 87% occur once, and the top ten carry approximately 0.0097%. In its sample, this clone was seen once. Another study also made use of these data, one on human thymus T cells. From that report: The study used thymus tissue resected during corrective heart surgery. Related research examined unrelated individuals and reported that their thymic repertoires overlapped highly.

The sequence was obtained from a boy in the first two years of life with a congenital heart defect. The source material was thymocytes.

For the CDR3, the DNA is TGTGCCAGCAGCCACGGGACTAGCGGAAACATGAGCACAGATACGCAGTATTTT. This sequence encodes CASSHGTSGNMSTDTQYF. The chain links TRBV7-2 to TRBJ2-3; 11 nucleotides match TRBD2. Trimming removed 5 bases from V and 0 bases from J; junction bases left unmatched: 10. The CDR3 length is 18 residues. Germline values: CDR1 SGHTA, CDR2 FQGNSA.